Presented here are 19 T cell receptor beta chains from one specimen sequenced in a study of control samples from healthy donors and cancer patients. Some clones are missing from TCRdb's copy, which holds only in-frame ones; the method was immunoSEQ multiplex PCR. The sample records 100,000 to 120,000 clones, 83% being singletons. The sequenced material came from blood. Every receptor here comes from a woman aged 50 to 60 in good health.

This chain connects TRBV14 to TRBJ1-1, with 10 bases matching TRBD1. Looked up from germline, CDR1 is SGHDN and CDR2 is FVKESK. V lost 4 bases and J lost 5; bases outside the gene matches: 1. The CDR3 contains 13 residues. This chain's CDR3 is CASSRTGGTEAFF. As DNA, the CDR3 is TGTGCCAGCAGCCGGACAGGGGGAACTGAAGCTTTCTTT.

This clone was seen more than once but under ten times. The chain combines TRBV11-1 with TRBJ2-7; 7 bases are a match to TRBD2. Germline-derived CDR1 and CDR2 are SGHAT and FQDESV (reference sequence). The CDR3 spans 15 residues. With V trimmed by 0 bases and J by 0 bases, 2 bases remained unmatched. CDR3 loop: CASSLASGFSYEQYF. The CDR3, as DNA: TGTGCCAGCAGCTTAGCTAGCGGGTTCTCCTACGAGCAGTACTTC.

This rearrangement joins TRBV21-1 to TRBJ1-5. TRBV21-1 is shown as a pseudogene. The CDR3 is made up of 17 amino acids. The CDR3 here is CASSKGAGAGSNQPQHF. The CDR3 nucleotides are TGTGCCAGCAGCAAAGGGGCGGGGGCAGGGAGCAATCAGCCCCAGCATTTT.

In its sample, this clone was seen a few times. This chain uses TRBV3-1 (or the pseudogene TRBV3-2) with TRBJ1-2; TRBD1 is a possible D gene (6 bases). CDR1 and CDR2 (germline): LGHDT, YNNKEL (reference sequence). The CDR3 contains 14 residues. V was clipped by 1 base and J by 8 bases, with 14 bases between them. The CDR3 is CASSQGTGLTGYTF. The CDR3 DNA reads TGTGCCAGCAGCCAAGGAACAGGGCTTACGGGCTACACCTTC.

This clone was observed once. This chain uses TRBV27 with TRBJ1-2, with 8 bases matching TRBD1. J gave up 9 bases and V 7 bases, and 19 bases lay outside the gene matches. Germline CDR1 MNHEY, CDR2 SMNVEV (reference sequence). The CDR3 loop spans 16 amino acids. The CDR3 DNA reads as TGTGCCAGCACAACTGGTGGCGGGACAGGAGTATTCAGCTACACCTTC. It encodes CASTTGGGTGVFSYTF.

The chain combines TRBV5-1 with TRBJ2-2, with 7 bases lining up with TRBD2. Germline CDR1 is SGHRS and CDR2 is YFSETQ. With 4 bases clipped from V and 1 base from J, the junction kept 4 bases outside the gene matches. This CDR3 has 15 residues. The CDR3 nucleotides read TGCGCCAGCAGCGGGGGGGTCTTGAACACCGGGGAGCTGTTTTTT. This encodes CASSGGVLNTGELFF.

This chain connects TRBV5-1 to TRBJ2-2; 8 nucleotides line up with TRBD1. The CDR3 length is 15 residues. J gave up 1 base and V 3 bases, and 2 bases lay outside the gene matches. Germline loops: CDR1 SGHRS, CDR2 YFSETQ. CDR3 sequence reads: CASSWTGRNTGELFF. The DNA for the CDR3 is TGCGCCAGCAGCTGGACAGGGCGGAACACCGGGGAGCTGTTTTTT.

Worth noting for this clone: The junction does not match germline at one end; this may be a read error. The chain uses TRBV7-7 and TRBJ1-1; no firm D call. The CDR3 contains 13 residues. Per the germline V gene, CDR1 is SSHAT and CDR2 is FNYEAQ (reference sequence). CDR3: CASSSRVGAEAFF. DNA of the CDR3: TGTGCTAGCAGCTCACGGGTCGGAGCTGAAGCTTTCTTT.

The chain joins TRBV20-1 to TRBJ2-4; D unresolved. The CDR3 extends over 11 amino acids. In germline, CDR1 is DFQATT, CDR2 SNEGSKA (reference sequence). V was cut by 1 base and J by 11 bases, with 9 bases left in between. The CDR3 DNA is TGCAGTGCTAGAGGTGGGATCTTTCAGTACTTC. It is translated as CSARGGIFQYF.

The chain has TRBV18 and TRBJ2-5; D unclear. This CDR3 is built from 13 residues. The V gene lost 0 bases and the J gene lost 3 bases, with 5 bases spanning the gap. Germline lookup yields CDR1 KGHSH and CDR2 LQKENI. The CDR3 DNA is TGTGCCAGCTCACCACCCACTAAAGAGACCCAGTACTTC. It encodes CASSPPTKETQYF.

The chain has TRBV6-5 and TRBJ2-5; 11 positions match TRBD1. The trim removed 0 bases at V and 2 bases at J, leaving 2 bases unmatched. The CDR3 runs to 16 residues. CDR1 is MNHEY and CDR2 is SVGAGI in the germline V gene. CDR3 DNA: TGTGCCAGCAGTTACTCAGGGACAGGGGGGCAAGAGACCCAGTACTTC. It is translated as CASSYSGTGGQETQYF.

This CDR3 reads CASSPRGGDRGYTF. DNA of the CDR3: TGTGCCAGCAGCCCCCGAGGGGGGGATAGGGGCTACACCTTC. The V and J genes are TRBV9 and TRBJ1-2; TRBD1 is a possible D gene (6 bases). Trimming removed 4 bases from V and 8 bases from J, with 18 bases in between. The germline gives CDR1 SGDLS, CDR2 YYNGEE. The CDR3 spans 14 residues.

The V gene is TRBV28, the J gene TRBJ1-5; the D gene is possibly TRBD1 (6 bases). Germline-derived CDR1 and CDR2 are MDHEN and SYDVKM. V was shortened by 5 bases and J by 7 bases, with 12 bases between the two germline ends. The length of the CDR3 is 13 residues. The CDR3 DNA reads as TGTGCCAGCAGTCTACAGGGTGTCCAGCCCCAGCATTTT. This codes for CASSLQGVQPQHF.

This clone was found once. J is TRBJ2-2 and V is TRBV6-5, with TRBD1 matching over 7 bases. J lost 3 bases, V lost 7 bases, and 5 bases had no gene match. The CDR3 has 14 residues. The germline CDR1 and CDR2 sequences are MNHEY and SVGAGI. The DNA of the CDR3 is TGTGCCAGCAAGACAGGGCTGGACACCGGGGAGCTGTTTTTT. Its protein is CASKTGLDTGELFF.

The chain combines TRBV4-3 with TRBJ2-1, with a weak D call TRBD1 (5 bases). Trimming took 1 base from V and 15 from J, leaving 13 bases between them. Germline assignment: CDR1 LGHNA and CDR2 YSLEER. The CDR3 length is 12 residues. CDR3 amino acids: CASSQGLGPTFF. CDR3 sequence (DNA): TGCGCCAGCAGCCAAGGGCTGGGGCCCACGTTCTTC.

The rearrangement links TRBV7-2 to TRBJ1-2, with 7 bases that match TRBD1. V dropped 5 bases and J dropped 1; count of bases not matched to a gene: 10. CDR3 length equals 16 residues. Germline CDR1 SGHTA, CDR2 FQGNSA. The CDR3 bases are TGTGCCAGCAGCAAAAACCCGGGACAGAGTAACTATGGCTACACCTTC. This codes for CASSKNPGQSNYGYTF.

As DNA, the CDR3 is TGTGCCAGCAGTGAAGCCGGACCTAGGGGTCAGCCCCAGCATTTT. Protein product: CASSEAGPRGQPQHF. This sequence joins TRBV2 and TRBJ1-5, with a possible D match to TRBD1 (5 bases). V was pared by 0 bases and J by 6 bases, with 12 bases between. CDR1 and CDR2 from the germline V gene are SNHLY and FYNNEI. The CDR3 runs to 15 residues.

The chain has TRBV6-2 or TRBV6-3 and TRBJ1-5; weak D call: TRBD1 (5 bases). V lost 6 bases and J lost 5, with 17 bases in between. Germline V gene sequence: CDR1 MNHEY, CDR2 SVGEGT. The CDR3 totals 15 residues. The CDR3 sequence: CASSDRDGGDQPQHF. As DNA, the CDR3 is TGTGCCAGCAGCGACCGGGACGGCGGAGATCAGCCCCAGCATTTT.

This clone was seen repeatedly, ten times or more. V gene TRBV7-2 combines with J gene TRBJ2-1, with 8 nucleotides matching TRBD2. CDR3 length: 13 amino acids. The trim removed 6 bases at V and 7 bases at J, leaving 5 bases unmatched. Germline assignment: CDR1 SGHTA and CDR2 FQGNSA. CDR3 protein: CASRWTSKNEQFF. The DNA for the CDR3 is TGTGCCAGCAGATGGACTAGCAAGAATGAGCAGTTCTTC.